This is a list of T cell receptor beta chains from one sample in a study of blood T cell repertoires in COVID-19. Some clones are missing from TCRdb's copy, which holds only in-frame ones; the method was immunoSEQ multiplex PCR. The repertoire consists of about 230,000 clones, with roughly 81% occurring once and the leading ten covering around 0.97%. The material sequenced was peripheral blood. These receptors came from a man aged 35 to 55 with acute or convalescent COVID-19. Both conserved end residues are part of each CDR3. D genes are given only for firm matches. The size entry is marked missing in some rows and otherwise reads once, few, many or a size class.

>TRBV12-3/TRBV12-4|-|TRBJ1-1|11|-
CASSRSTEAFF
TGTGCCAGCAGCCGGAGCACTGAAGCTTTCTTT
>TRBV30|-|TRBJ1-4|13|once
CACLGGVHEKLFF
TGTGCCTGTTTGGGGGGAGTTCATGAAAAACTGTTTTTT
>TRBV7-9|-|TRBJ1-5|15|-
CASSLGRGINQPQHF
TGTGCCAGCAGCTTGGGCAGGGGAATCAATCAGCCCCAGCATTTT
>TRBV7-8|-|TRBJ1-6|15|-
CASSLVGQQNSPLHF
TGTGCCAGCAGCTTAGTGGGACAACAAAATTCACCCCTCCACTTT
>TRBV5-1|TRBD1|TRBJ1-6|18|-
CASSLIPGQGALDSPLHF
TGCGCCAGCAGCTTGATTCCGGGACAGGGGGCCCTAGATTCACCCCTCCACTTT
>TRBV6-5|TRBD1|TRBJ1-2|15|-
CASRDRVYPNYGYTF
TGTGCCAGCAGGGACAGGGTTTATCCTAACTATGGCTACACCTTC
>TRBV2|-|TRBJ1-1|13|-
CASSEAGGTEAFF
TGTGCCAGCAGTGAAGCGGGGGGCACTGAAGCTTTCTTT
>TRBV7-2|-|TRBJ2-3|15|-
CASSLPGLTRDTQYF
TGTGCCAGCAGTCTGCCGGGACTCACAAGAGATACGCAGTATTTT
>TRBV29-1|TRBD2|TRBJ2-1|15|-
CSVEGRGSPYNEQFF
TGCAGCGTTGAAGGGCGGGGGAGCCCCTACAATGAGCAGTTCTTC
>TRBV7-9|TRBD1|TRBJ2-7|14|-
CASSLPGQGFEQYF
TGTGCCAGCAGCTTACCGGGACAGGGGTTCGAGCAGTACTTC
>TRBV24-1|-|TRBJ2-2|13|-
CATSDPLTGELFF
TGTGCCACCAGTGACCCTTTAACCGGGGAGCTGTTTTTT
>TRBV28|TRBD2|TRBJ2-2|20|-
CASSFEEPGLATRVTGELFF
TGTGCCAGCAGTTTTGAAGAACCGGGACTAGCAACGCGAGTCACCGGGGAGCTGTTTTTT
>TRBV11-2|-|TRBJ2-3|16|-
CASSSEGVRRTDTQYF
TGTGCCAGCAGCTCAGAAGGGGTTCGGCGAACAGATACGCAGTATTTT
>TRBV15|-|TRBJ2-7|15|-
CATSRSRQGNHEQYF
TGTGCCACCAGCAGATCGCGGCAGGGTAATCACGAGCAGTACTTC
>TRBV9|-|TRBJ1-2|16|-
CASSVGFGGAAFGYTF
TGTGCCAGCAGCGTAGGATTTGGAGGGGCCGCCTTTGGCTACACCTTC
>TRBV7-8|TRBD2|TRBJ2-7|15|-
CASSRLREGSYEQYF
TGTGCCAGCAGCCGGCTTCGGGAGGGGTCCTACGAGCAGTACTTC